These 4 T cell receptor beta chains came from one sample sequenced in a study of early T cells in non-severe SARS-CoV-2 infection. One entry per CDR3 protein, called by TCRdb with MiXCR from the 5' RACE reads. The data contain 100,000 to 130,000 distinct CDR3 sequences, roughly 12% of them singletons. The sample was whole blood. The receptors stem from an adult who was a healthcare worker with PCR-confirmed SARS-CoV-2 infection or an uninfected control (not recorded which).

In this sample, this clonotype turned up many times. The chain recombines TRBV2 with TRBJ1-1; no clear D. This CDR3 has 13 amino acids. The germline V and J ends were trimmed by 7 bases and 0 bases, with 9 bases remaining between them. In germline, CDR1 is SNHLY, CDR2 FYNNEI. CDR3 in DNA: TGTGCCAGCAATGGCGATTTGAACACTGAAGCTTTCTTT. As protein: CASNGDLNTEAFF. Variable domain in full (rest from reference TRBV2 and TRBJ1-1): EPEVTQTPSHQVTQMGQEVILRCVPISNHLYFYWYRQILGQKVEFLVSFYNNEISEKSEIFDDQFSVERPDGSNFTLKIRSTKLEDSAMYFCASNGDLNTEAFFGQGTRLTVV.

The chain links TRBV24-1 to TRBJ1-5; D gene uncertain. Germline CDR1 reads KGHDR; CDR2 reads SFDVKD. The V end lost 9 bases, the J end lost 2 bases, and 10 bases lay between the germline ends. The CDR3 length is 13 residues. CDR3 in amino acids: CATREAGNQPQHF. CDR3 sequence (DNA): TGTGCCACCCGGGAAGCGGGCAATCAGCCCCAGCATTTT.

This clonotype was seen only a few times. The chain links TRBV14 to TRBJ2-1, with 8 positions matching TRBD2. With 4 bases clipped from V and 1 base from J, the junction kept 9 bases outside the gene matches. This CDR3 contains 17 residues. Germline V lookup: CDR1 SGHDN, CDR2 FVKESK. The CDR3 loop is CASSPLGSGISYNEQFF. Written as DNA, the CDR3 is TGTGCCAGCAGCCCCCTAGGTAGCGGGATTTCCTACAATGAGCAGTTCTTC.

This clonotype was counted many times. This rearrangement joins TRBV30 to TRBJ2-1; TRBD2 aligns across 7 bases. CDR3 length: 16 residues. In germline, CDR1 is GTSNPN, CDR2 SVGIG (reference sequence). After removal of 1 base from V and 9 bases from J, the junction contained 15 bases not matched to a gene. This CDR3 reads CAWSATTGLGGTEQFF. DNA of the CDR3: TGTGCCTGGAGTGCAACGACCGGACTAGGCGGGACTGAGCAGTTCTTC.